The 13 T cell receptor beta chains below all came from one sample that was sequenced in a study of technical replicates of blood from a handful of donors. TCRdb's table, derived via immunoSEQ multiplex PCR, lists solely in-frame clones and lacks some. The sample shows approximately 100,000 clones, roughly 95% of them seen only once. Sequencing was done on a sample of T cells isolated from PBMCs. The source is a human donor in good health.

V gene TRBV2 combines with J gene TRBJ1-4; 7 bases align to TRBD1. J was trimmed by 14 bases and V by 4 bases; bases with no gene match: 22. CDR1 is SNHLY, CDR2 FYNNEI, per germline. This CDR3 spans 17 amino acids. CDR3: CASSGSTGEIWALGLFF. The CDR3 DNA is TGTGCCAGCAGTGGTTCTACAGGGGAAATTTGGGCTTTAGGGCTGTTTTTT.

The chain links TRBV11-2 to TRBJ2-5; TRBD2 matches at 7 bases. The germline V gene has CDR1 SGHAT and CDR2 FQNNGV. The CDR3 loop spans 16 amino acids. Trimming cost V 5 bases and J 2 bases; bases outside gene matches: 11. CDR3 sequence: CASSLQAGLRQETQYF. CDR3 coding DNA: TGTGCCAGCAGCCTTCAAGCGGGGCTAAGGCAAGAGACCCAGTACTTC.

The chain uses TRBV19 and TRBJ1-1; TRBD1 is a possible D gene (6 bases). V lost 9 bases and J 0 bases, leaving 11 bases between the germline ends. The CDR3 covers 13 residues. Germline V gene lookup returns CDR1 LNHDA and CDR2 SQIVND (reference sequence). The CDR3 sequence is CASQTGLNTEAFF. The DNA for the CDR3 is TGTGCCAGCCAGACAGGCCTGAACACTGAAGCTTTCTTT.

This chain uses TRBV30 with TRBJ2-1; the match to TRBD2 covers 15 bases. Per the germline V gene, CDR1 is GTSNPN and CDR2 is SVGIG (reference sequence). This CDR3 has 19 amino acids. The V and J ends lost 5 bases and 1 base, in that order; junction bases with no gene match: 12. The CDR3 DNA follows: TGTGCCTGGGAGAAAAGGACTAGCGGGGGGGTTGGATCCTACAATGAGCAGTTCTTC. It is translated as CAWEKRTSGGVGSYNEQFF.

CDR3 DNA: TGTGCCAGTTATGATGCCAGATGGCTTGGCTACACCTTC. Encoded protein: CASYDARWLGYTF. V is TRBV19 and J is TRBJ1-2; D ambiguous. The CDR3 has 13 residues. Trimming pared 8 bases from V and 7 bases from J, leaving 17 bases between. The germline V gene encodes CDR1 LNHDA and CDR2 SQIVND (reference sequence).

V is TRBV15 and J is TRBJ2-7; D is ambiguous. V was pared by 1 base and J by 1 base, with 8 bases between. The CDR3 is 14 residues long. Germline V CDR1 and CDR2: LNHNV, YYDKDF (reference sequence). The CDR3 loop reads CATSRGGDSYEQYF. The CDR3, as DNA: TGTGCCACCAGCAGAGGTGGAGATTCCTACGAGCAGTACTTC.

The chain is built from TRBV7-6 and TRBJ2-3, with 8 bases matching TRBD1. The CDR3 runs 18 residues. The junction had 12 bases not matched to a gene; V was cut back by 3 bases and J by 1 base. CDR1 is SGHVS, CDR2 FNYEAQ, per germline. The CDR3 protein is CASSFLGTTGVGTDTQYF. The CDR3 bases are TGTGCCAGCAGCTTTTTAGGGACGACAGGGGTCGGCACAGATACGCAGTATTTT.

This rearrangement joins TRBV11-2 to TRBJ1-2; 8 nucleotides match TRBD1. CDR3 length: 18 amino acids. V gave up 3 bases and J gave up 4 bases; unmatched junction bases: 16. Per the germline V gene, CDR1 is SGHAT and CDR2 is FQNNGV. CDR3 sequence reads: CASSFSQLPGQGSYGYTF. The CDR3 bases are TGTGCCAGCAGCTTCTCCCAATTACCCGGACAGGGATCCTATGGCTACACCTTC.

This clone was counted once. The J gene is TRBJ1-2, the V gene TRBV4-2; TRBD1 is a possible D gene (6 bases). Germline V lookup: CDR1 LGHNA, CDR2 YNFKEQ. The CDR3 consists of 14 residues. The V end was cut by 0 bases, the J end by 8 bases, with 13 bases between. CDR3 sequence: CASSQDPGVLGYTF. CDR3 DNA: TGTGCCAGCAGCCAAGACCCAGGGGTATTAGGCTACACCTTC.

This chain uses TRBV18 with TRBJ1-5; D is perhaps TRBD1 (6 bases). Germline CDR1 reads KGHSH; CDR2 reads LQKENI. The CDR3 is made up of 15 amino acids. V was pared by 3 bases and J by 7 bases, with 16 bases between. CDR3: CASSPFSGGRQPQHF. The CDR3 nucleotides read TGTGCCAGCTCACCTTTTTCGGGGGGCCGGCAGCCCCAGCATTTT.

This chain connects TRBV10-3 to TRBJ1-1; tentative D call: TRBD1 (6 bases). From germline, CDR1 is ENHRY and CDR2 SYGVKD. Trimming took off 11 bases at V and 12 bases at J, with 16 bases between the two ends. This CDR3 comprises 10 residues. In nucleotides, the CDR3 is TGTGCCGTCTTGGGGGCGATACCTTTCTTT. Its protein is CAVLGAIPFF.

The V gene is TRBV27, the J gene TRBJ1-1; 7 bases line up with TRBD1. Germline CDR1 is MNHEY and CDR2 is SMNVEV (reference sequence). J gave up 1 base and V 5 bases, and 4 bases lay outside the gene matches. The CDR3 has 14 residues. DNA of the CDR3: TGTGCCAGCAGTCCACAGGGGCCGAACACTGAAGCTTTCTTT. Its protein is CASSPQGPNTEAFF.

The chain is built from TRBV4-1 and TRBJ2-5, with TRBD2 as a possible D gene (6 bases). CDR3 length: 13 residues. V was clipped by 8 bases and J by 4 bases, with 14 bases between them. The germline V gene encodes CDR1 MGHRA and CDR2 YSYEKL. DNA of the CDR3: TGCGCCAGCGGAGGGACCGCTGGAGAGACCCAGTACTTC. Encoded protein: CASGGTAGETQYF.